The clone carrying this T cell receptor (beta chain) was detected ten times or more. The antigen remains undetermined. The CDR3 covers 12 residues. Deletions cut 5 bases from V and 7 bases from J, with 11 bases between. Individual cDNA molecules were tagged with unique molecular identifiers. TCRdb re-derived calls from the 5' RACE reads in MiXCR, one entry per CDR3 protein. Among approximately 70,000 distinct CDR3 sequences listed, roughly 12% were seen once. The data stem from a study of early T cells in non-severe SARS-CoV-2 infection. Study at large: The authors sequenced bulk RNA from unsorted whole blood, leaving chains unpaired.

Study-wide results and caveats: Matching with VDJdb favored anti-spike CD8 responses (missing private and CD4 specificities).

This clonotype was obtained from an adult who was a healthcare worker with PCR-confirmed SARS-CoV-2 infection or an uninfected control (not recorded which). The specimen was whole blood. The V call is TRBV12-3 or TRBV12-4, the J call TRBJ1-1, with D possibly being TRBD1 (6 bases). The CDR3: CASSPGTSEAFF. The CDR3 DNA reads as TGTGCCAGCAGTCCGGGGACAAGTGAAGCTTTCTTT.